The 29 T cell receptor beta chains below were found in one sample sequenced in a study of PD-L1 blockade in urothelial cancer. Profiled with immunoSEQ multiplex PCR; TCRdb holds only in-frame clones, not every one. The table lists about 73,000 clones, 85% to 90% of them singletons, with roughly 3.4% in the top ten. Sequenced material: PBMCs, taken around atezolizumab (anti-PD-L1) treatment. These receptors came from a man aged 60 to 75 with urothelial cancer.

The rearrangement joins TRBV7-9 to TRBJ2-3, with a possible D match to TRBD2 (6 bases). The CDR3 extends over 15 amino acids. CDR1 is SEHNR and CDR2 is FQNEAQ in the germline V gene (reference sequence). Trimming left V 2 bases short and J 0 bases short, with 9 bases between. The CDR3 coding sequence is TGTGCCAGCAGCTTATGGCGGGACAGCACAGATACGCAGTATTTT. Its protein is CASSLWRDSTDTQYF.

The V gene is TRBV19, the J gene TRBJ1-1; 10 nucleotides match TRBD1. The CDR3 loop spans 16 amino acids. Germline CDR1 and CDR2: LNHDA and SQIVND (reference sequence). V lost 4 bases, J lost 5 bases, and 10 bases stayed unmatched. The CDR3 DNA reads as TGTGCCAGTAGTAAGACAGGGGGCGCTTCGAGGACTGAAGCTTTCTTT. Amino acid sequence: CASSKTGGASRTEAFF.

The V gene is TRBV7-9, the J gene TRBJ2-7; D possibly corresponds to TRBD1 (6 bases). The CDR3 loop spans 14 amino acids. CDR1 and CDR2 (germline): SEHNR, FQNEAQ (reference sequence). V was cut by 7 bases and J by 4 bases, with 17 bases left in between. For the CDR3, the DNA is TGTGCCAGCACCACGCAGGGACAAAGTTACGAGCAGTACTTC. Residues: CASTTQGQSYEQYF.

V and J are TRBV11-2 and TRBJ1-4; D is ambiguous. The germline V gene has CDR1 SGHAT and CDR2 FQNNGV. This CDR3 is built from 13 residues. V lost 3 bases and J lost 4, with 6 bases in between. This CDR3 reads CASSFGGNEKLFF. In DNA, the CDR3 is TGTGCCAGCAGCTTTGGCGGTAATGAAAAACTGTTTTTT.

The V call is TRBV7-2, the J call TRBJ2-1; 10 nucleotides align to TRBD2. CDR3 size: 14 residues. Trimming cost V 6 bases and J 4 bases; bases outside gene matches: 3. CDR1 and CDR2 from the germline V gene are SGHTA and FQGNSA. The CDR3 DNA sequence: TGTGCCAGCAGTCCTAGCGGGAGATACAATGAGCAGTTCTTC. Protein sequence: CASSPSGRYNEQFF.

The table lists this clone with a few counts. CDR3 sequence (DNA): TGTGCCAGCAATGAGGAAAACCGCTCGGATACGCAGTATTTT. Translating gives CASNEENRSDTQYF. The chain has TRBV28 and TRBJ2-3; no reliable D call. Germline V lookup: CDR1 MDHEN, CDR2 SYDVKM. This CDR3 spans 14 amino acids. The ends were cut back, 7 bases at V and 6 bases at J, with 17 bases in the middle.

This chain uses TRBV2 with TRBJ1-5, with D perhaps matching TRBD1 (5 bases). Trimming left V 4 bases short and J 1 base short, with 11 bases between. Germline V gene sequence: CDR1 SNHLY, CDR2 FYNNEI. The CDR3 covers 15 residues. The CDR3 protein is CASSATELSNQPQHF. For the CDR3, the DNA is TGTGCCAGCAGTGCGACAGAGTTAAGCAATCAGCCCCAGCATTTT.

The J gene is TRBJ1-4, the V gene TRBV27, with D tentatively TRBD1 (6 bases). The V end was cut by 5 bases, the J end by 4 bases, with 14 bases between. Germline V CDR1 and CDR2: MNHEY, SMNVEV (reference sequence). The CDR3 extends over 15 amino acids. DNA of the CDR3: TGTGCCAGCAGTACCCAGACAGGCGGTAATGAAAAACTGTTTTTT. This codes for CASSTQTGGNEKLFF.

The chain joins TRBV4-1 to TRBJ2-5; 10 nucleotides align to TRBD2. With V trimmed by 1 base and J by 4 bases, 6 bases remained unmatched. The length of the CDR3 is 16 residues. In germline, CDR1 is MGHRA, CDR2 YSYEKL. CDR3 bases: TGCGCCAGCAGCCAAGTAGCGGGGGGTTTAGGAGAGACCCAGTACTTC. Its translation is CASSQVAGGLGETQYF.

The V and J genes are TRBV10-1 and TRBJ2-1; 10 nucleotides match TRBD2. The CDR3 totals 16 residues. The V gene end was trimmed by 0 bases and the J gene end by 4 bases; junction bases not matched to a gene: 3. Germline values: CDR1 WNHNN, CDR2 SYGVQD (reference sequence). DNA of the CDR3: TGCGCCAGCAGTGAGTCGCGGACTAGCGGATACAATGAGCAGTTCTTC. Amino acid sequence: CASSESRTSGYNEQFF.

This chain links TRBV7-9 with TRBJ1-2, with D possibly TRBD1 on 5 matching bases. Trimming took off 5 bases at V and 7 bases at J, with 17 bases between the two ends. There are 14 residues in the CDR3. From germline, CDR1 is SEHNR and CDR2 FQNEAQ (reference sequence). The CDR3 reads CASSGAGLISGYTF. The CDR3 nucleotides are TGTGCCAGCAGCGGGGCAGGGCTTATTTCTGGCTACACCTTC.

The rearrangement joins TRBV13 to TRBJ2-7; 10 bases fit TRBD1. Germline CDR1 reads PRHDT; CDR2 reads FYEKMQ (reference sequence). The CDR3 has 13 residues. J was trimmed by 6 bases and V by 3 bases; bases with no gene match: 2. The CDR3: CASSFGTGAEQYF. Here the CDR3 DNA reads TGTGCCAGCAGCTTCGGGACAGGGGCCGAGCAGTACTTC.

The gene calls are TRBV9 and TRBJ1-1; tentative D call: TRBD1 (5 bases). Trimming took off 0 bases at V and 5 bases at J, with 20 bases between the two ends. The germline CDR1 and CDR2 sequences are SGDLS and YYNGEE. The CDR3 is 17 residues long. As DNA, the CDR3 is TGTGCCAGCAGCGTAGTCGGAGGGGATATAGGACAAACTGAAGCTTTCTTT. This codes for CASSVVGGDIGQTEAFF.

The gene calls are TRBV18 and TRBJ2-5; TRBD1 is a possible D gene (6 bases). This CDR3 spans 13 amino acids. V gave up 2 bases and J gave up 4 bases, with 8 bases separating them. The germline V gene encodes CDR1 KGHSH and CDR2 LQKENI. The CDR3 nucleotides read TGTGCCAGCTCACCAGGGGGCGGAGAGACCCAGTACTTC. Its protein product is CASSPGGGETQYF.

The sample holds one count of this clone. The rearrangement links TRBV9 to TRBJ2-1; D not resolved. V dropped 0 bases and J dropped 3 bases, with 10 bases sitting between them. In germline, CDR1 is SGDLS, CDR2 YYNGEE. The length of the CDR3 is 15 residues. The CDR3 loop reads CASSVATVNYNEQFF. In nucleotides, the CDR3 is TGTGCCAGCAGCGTAGCTACAGTCAACTACAATGAGCAGTTCTTC.

This clone showed up just a few times. The V call is TRBV6-5, the J call TRBJ1-5; D gene uncertain. Germline V lookup: CDR1 MNHEY, CDR2 SVGAGI. This CDR3 has 13 residues. The germline V and J ends were trimmed by 6 bases and 2 bases, with 8 bases remaining between them. The CDR3 bases are TGTGCCAGCAGGAAAAGAGGCAATCAGCCCCAGCATTTT. It codes for CASRKRGNQPQHF.

The rearrangement joins TRBV5-1 to TRBJ1-2; the D gene is possibly TRBD1 (5 bases). This CDR3 is built from 16 residues. Trimming shortened V by 0 bases and J by 6 bases, and 18 bases separated the two germline ends. CDR1 and CDR2 (germline): SGHRS, YFSETQ. Written as DNA, the CDR3 is TGCGCCAGCAGCTTGGCCGAGACGGGGGGTCGAAATGGCTACACCTTC. Protein sequence: CASSLAETGGRNGYTF.

The rearrangement links TRBV6-1 to TRBJ1-5; D remains ambiguous. V was trimmed by 1 base and J by 7 bases, leaving 11 bases between them. This CDR3 region has 14 residues. Germline loops: CDR1 MNHNS, CDR2 SASEGT. The CDR3 region is CASSEGFSGQPQHF. The CDR3, as DNA: TGTGCCAGCAGTGAAGGTTTCTCGGGACAGCCCCAGCATTTT.

The chain has TRBV30 and TRBJ2-7; 7 bases are shared with TRBD1. Losses at the gene ends were 1 base for V and 7 bases for J; bases not matched to a gene: 16. This CDR3 region has 16 residues. The germline CDR1 and CDR2 sequences are GTSNPN and SVGIG (reference sequence). Here the CDR3 DNA reads TGTGCCTGGAGTGATCTGTGGAGACAGGGACAAGGTGAGCAGTACTTC. The encoded protein is CAWSDLWRQGQGEQYF.

This chain joins TRBV4-1 and TRBJ2-7; D unresolved. V was shortened by 0 bases and J by 2 bases, with 11 bases between the two germline ends. Per germline, CDR1 MGHRA and CDR2 YSYEKL. The CDR3 is 15 residues long. DNA of the CDR3: TGCGCCAGCAGCCAAGAATACGGGTCTGCCTACGAGCAGTACTTC. It encodes CASSQEYGSAYEQYF.

The chain combines TRBV6-5 with TRBJ1-2; TRBD1 agrees at 9 bases. After removal of 5 bases from V and 6 bases from J, the junction contained 7 bases not matched to a gene. The CDR3 contains 14 residues. Germline V gene lookup returns CDR1 MNHEY and CDR2 SVGAGI. The CDR3 DNA follows: TGTGCCAGCAGTCCCTCCACAGGGGGCGATGGCTACACCTTC. Its translation: CASSPSTGGDGYTF.

The chain is built from TRBV30 and TRBJ2-7; TRBD1 is a possible D gene (6 bases). Looked up from germline, CDR1 is GTSNPN and CDR2 is SVGIG (reference sequence). Trimming took 4 bases from V and 0 from J, leaving 13 bases between them. There are 14 residues in the CDR3. CDR3 in DNA: TGTGCCTGGACCTTGACAGGTAGCTCCTACGAGCAGTACTTC. This sequence encodes CAWTLTGSSYEQYF.

This clone appeared a few times. The CDR3 nucleotides are TGTGCCAGCTGCTACAGGGGGAACACTGAAGCTTTCTTT. Its translation is CASCYRGNTEAFF. The rearrangement uses TRBV7-2 and TRBJ1-1; 7 nucleotides line up with TRBD1. Germline values: CDR1 SGHTA, CDR2 FQGNSA. The ends lost 8 bases at V and 1 base at J; junction bases unmatched: 4. The CDR3 is 13 residues long.

V is TRBV28 and J is TRBJ2-7; a possible D gene is TRBD2 (6 bases). V dropped 7 bases and J dropped 2 bases, with 9 bases sitting between them. Germline CDR1 and CDR2: MDHEN and SYDVKM. The CDR3 has 12 amino acids. The CDR3 DNA reads as TGTGCCAGCATCGGAGGGACCTACGAGCAGTACTTC. Its protein product is CASIGGTYEQYF. The full variable domain, its missing parts supplied by reference TRBV28 and TRBJ2-7, is DVKVTQSSRYLVKRTGEKVFLECVQDMDHENMFWYRQDPGLGLRLIYFSYDVKMKEKGDIPEGYSVSREKKERFSLILESASTNQTSMYLCASIGGTYEQYFGPGTRLTVT.

This clone appeared once. J is TRBJ1-5 and V is TRBV5-1; D is possibly TRBD1 (6 bases). The V end lost 9 bases, the J end lost 0 bases, and 13 bases lay between the germline ends. CDR1 and CDR2 (germline): SGHRS, YFSETQ. This CDR3 is built from 14 residues. The CDR3 protein is CATHRDYSNQPQHF. In DNA form, the CDR3 reads TGCGCCACTCACAGGGATTATAGCAATCAGCCCCAGCATTTT.

The chain recombines TRBV19 with TRBJ2-1, with D tentatively TRBD2 (6 bases). CDR1 and CDR2 (germline): LNHDA, SQIVND (reference sequence). The CDR3 covers 15 residues. V lost 7 bases and J 3 bases, leaving 16 bases between the germline ends. The CDR3 is CASKPWGGNYNEQFF. The CDR3 DNA sequence: TGTGCCAGTAAGCCCTGGGGAGGTAACTACAATGAGCAGTTCTTC.

This clone was detected once. The germline gene is not matched at one end of the junction; a read error may be the cause. V is TRBV5-5 and J is TRBJ1-4; the match to TRBD1 covers 7 bases. This CDR3 has 14 residues. CDR1 is SGHKS, CDR2 YYEKEE, per germline (reference sequence). CDR3 bases: TGTGCCAGCAGATTGGGACAGAGTAATGAAAAACTGTTTTTT. Protein: CASRLGQSNEKLFF.

This clone has just one count. The CDR3 is CASRKGQGKEQYF. The CDR3 DNA is TGTGCCAGCAGAAAGGGGCAGGGAAAAGAGCAGTACTTC. The gene calls are TRBV6-5 and TRBJ2-7, with D maybe TRBD1 (5 bases). Trimming removed 6 bases at V and 7 bases at J, with 16 bases between. The CDR3 extends over 13 amino acids. From germline, CDR1 is MNHEY and CDR2 SVGAGI.

The gene calls are TRBV15 and TRBJ2-5, with 8 nucleotides matching TRBD2. This CDR3 spans 15 amino acids. V dropped 0 bases and J dropped 4; count of bases not matched to a gene: 4. CDR1 LNHNV and CDR2 YYDKDF come from the germline V gene (reference sequence). CDR3 residues: CATSRDRLALETQYF. CDR3 nucleotide sequence: TGTGCCACCAGCAGAGATAGACTAGCGTTAGAGACCCAGTACTTC.